Included here is one TCR beta chain sequence, with context. Per the authors' pipeline: By means of reference gene primer amplification, nucleated cell counts were estimated. Assay used: immunoSEQ multiplex PCR; TCRdb lists only in-frame clones, some missing. For V, J and clone size, that table is used; D and trimming come from the DNA. Among more than 55,000 clones listed, 73% were seen once. This sample is drawn from a study of blood T cell repertoires in COVID-19. Study-wide background: The samples span acute and convalescent COVID-19 from the United States, Italy and Spain. PBMCs, B-cell-depleted T cells, or T cells provided the cDNA or gDNA that made up the material.

The V end lost 0 bases, the J end lost 10 bases, and 10 bases lay between the germline ends. This CDR3 has 12 amino acids. Germline values: CDR1 SGHRS, CDR2 YFSETQ. The sequence was collected from a woman in her 70s with acute or convalescent COVID-19. The sequencing input was peripheral blood. The chain links TRBV5-1 to TRBJ1-2; possible D gene TRBD1, 6 bases. CDR3 in DNA: TGCGCCAGCAGCTTGGGACAGGACTCCTACACCTTC. It specifies CASSLGQDSYTF.